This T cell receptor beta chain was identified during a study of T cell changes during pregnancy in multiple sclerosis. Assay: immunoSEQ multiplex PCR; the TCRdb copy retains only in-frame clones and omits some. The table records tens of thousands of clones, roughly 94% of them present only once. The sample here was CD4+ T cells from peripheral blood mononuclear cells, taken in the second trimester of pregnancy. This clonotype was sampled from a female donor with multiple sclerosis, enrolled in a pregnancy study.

CDR3 nucleotides: TGTGCCAGCAGCCCAACACCACGACTGAATAACTATGGCTACACCTTC. It encodes CASSPTPRLNNYGYTF. This chain joins TRBV7-6 and TRBJ1-2; unclear D gene. The germline V gene encodes CDR1 SGHVS and CDR2 FNYEAQ. V lost 5 bases to trimming and J lost 1 base, with 17 bases between them. The CDR3 is made up of 16 amino acids. Combining the CDR3 with reference TRBV7-6 and TRBJ1-2 gives the whole variable domain GAGVSQSPRYKVTKRGQDVALRCDPISGHVSLYWYRQALGQGPEFLTYFNYEAQQDKSGLPNDRFSAERPEGSISTLTIQRTEQRDSAMYRCASSPTPRLNNYGYTFGSGTRLTVV.